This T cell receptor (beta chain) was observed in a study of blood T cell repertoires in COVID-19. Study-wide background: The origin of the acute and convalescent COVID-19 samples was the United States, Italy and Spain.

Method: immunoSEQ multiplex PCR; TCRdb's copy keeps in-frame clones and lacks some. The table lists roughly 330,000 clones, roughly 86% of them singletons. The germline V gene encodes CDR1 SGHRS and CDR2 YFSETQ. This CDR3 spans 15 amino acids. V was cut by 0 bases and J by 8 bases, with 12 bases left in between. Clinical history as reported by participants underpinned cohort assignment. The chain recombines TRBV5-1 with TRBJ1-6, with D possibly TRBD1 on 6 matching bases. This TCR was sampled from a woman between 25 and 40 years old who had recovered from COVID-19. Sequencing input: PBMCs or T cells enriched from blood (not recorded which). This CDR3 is CASSLAEQGHSPLHF. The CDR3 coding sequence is TGCGCCAGCAGCTTGGCGGAGCAGGGGCATTCACCCCTCCACTTT. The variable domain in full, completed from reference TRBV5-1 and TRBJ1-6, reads KAGVTQTPRYLIKTRGQQVTLSCSPISGHRSVSWYQQTPGQGLQFLFEYFSETQRNKGNFPGRFSGRQFSNSRSEMNVSTLELGDSALYLCASSLAEQGHSPLHFGNGTRLTVT.